The present entry profiles one T cell receptor beta chain with its context. What it binds is unknown. This CDR3 region has 16 residues. Per the germline V gene, CDR1 is LGHNA and CDR2 is YSLEER. This sample was included in a study of monozygotic twins with inflammatory bowel disease. Overall study results and limits: Part of the variability in patient repertoires may have come from differing immunosuppressive treatments. Neither one strong signal nor one clonotype associated with IBD was supported.

TCRdb re-called the 5' RACE reads and catalogs CDR3 proteins one per entry, DNA excluded. In total, the table holds roughly 100,000 distinct CDR3 sequences. The genes are TRBV4-3 and TRBJ1-1. Sequencing used blood. The TCR was taken from a human donor with ulcerative colitis or Crohn's disease, or a healthy co-twin of an affected twin (not recorded which). CDR3 amino acids: CASSQALGYLGTEAFF.